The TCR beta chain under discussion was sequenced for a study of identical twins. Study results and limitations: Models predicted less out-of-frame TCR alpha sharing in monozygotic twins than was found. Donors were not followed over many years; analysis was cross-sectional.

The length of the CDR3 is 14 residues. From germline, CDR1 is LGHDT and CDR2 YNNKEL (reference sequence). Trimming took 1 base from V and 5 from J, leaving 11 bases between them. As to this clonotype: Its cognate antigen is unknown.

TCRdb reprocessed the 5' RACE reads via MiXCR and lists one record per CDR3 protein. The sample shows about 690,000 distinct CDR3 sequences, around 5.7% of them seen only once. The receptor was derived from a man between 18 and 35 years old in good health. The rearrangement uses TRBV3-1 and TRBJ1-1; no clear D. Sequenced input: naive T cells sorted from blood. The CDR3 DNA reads TGTGCCAGCAGCCAAGGTTTAAGATGGACTGAAGCTTTCTTT. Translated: CASSQGLRWTEAFF.